This TCR beta chain came from a study of regulatory T cells in long-lasting Graves disease. This clonotype was observed a few times. CDR1 and CDR2 (germline): SGHRS, YFSETQ. The CDR3 has 14 residues. Unmatched junction bases numbered 7, after V lost 4 bases and J lost 5 bases. To make TCR beta libraries, researchers used iRepertoire HTBI primers and Arm-PCR of CDR3 regions. In TCRdb, the multiplex PCR reads were re-called with MiXCR into one record per CDR3 protein. The sample shows approximately 490,000 distinct CDR3 sequences, 15% to 20% of them seen only once. Described time point: newly diagnosed GD, antithyroid drugs for less than 3 months. RNA isolated from PBMCs was used to make the TCR library. These data also featured in a second study, about T cells in Graves' hyperthyroidism and ophthalmopathy.

The specimen comprised peripheral blood mononuclear cells (PBMCs), sampled at new diagnosis, from a patient treated with antithyroid drugs. The chain recombines TRBV5-1 with TRBJ1-2; TRBD1 matches at 8 bases. This TCR was sampled from a man aged 40-49 years with Graves disease. CDR3 nucleotide sequence: TGCGCCAGCAGCCCCGGACAGGGACCATATGGCTACACCTTC. Translated, it gives CASSPGQGPYGYTF.